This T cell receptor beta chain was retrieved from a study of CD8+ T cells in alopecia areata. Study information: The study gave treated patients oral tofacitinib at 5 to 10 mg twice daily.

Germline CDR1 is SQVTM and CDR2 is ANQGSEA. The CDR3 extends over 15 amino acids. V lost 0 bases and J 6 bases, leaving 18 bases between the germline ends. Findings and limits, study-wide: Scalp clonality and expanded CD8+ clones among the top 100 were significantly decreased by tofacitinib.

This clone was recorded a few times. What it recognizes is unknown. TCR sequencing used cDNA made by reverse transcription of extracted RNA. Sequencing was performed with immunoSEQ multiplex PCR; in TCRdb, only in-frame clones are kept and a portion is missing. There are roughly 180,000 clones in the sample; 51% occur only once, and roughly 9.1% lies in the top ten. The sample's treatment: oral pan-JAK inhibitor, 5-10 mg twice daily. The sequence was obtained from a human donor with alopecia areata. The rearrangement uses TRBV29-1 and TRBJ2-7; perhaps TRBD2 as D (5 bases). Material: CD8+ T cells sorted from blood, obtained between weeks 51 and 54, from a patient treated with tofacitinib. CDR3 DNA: TGCAGCGTTGAAGATCCGGGGATCGGGCAGGCCGAGCAGTACTTC. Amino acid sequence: CSVEDPGIGQAEQYF.